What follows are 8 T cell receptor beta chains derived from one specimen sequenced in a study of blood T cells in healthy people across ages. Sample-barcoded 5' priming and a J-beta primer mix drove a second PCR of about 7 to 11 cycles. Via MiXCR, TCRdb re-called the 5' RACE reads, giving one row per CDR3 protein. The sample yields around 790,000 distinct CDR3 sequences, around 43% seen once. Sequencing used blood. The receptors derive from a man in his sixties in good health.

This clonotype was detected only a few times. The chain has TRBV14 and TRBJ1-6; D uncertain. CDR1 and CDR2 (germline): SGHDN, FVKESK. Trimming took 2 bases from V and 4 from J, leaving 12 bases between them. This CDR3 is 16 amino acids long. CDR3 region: CASSQKSRSYNSPLHF. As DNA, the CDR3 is TGTGCCAGCAGCCAAAAATCCCGGTCGTATAATTCACCCCTCCACTTT.

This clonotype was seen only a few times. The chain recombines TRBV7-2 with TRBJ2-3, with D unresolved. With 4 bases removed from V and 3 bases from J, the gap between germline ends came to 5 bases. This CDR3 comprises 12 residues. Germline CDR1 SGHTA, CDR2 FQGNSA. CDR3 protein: CASSYDTDTQYF. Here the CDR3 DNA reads TGTGCCAGCAGCTACGATACAGATACGCAGTATTTT. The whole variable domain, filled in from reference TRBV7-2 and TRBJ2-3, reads GAGVSQSPSNKVTEKGKDVELRCDPISGHTALYWYRQSLGQGLEFLIYFQGNSAPDKSGLPSDRFSAERTGGSVSTLTIQRTQQEDSAVYLCASSYDTDTQYFGPGTRLTVL.

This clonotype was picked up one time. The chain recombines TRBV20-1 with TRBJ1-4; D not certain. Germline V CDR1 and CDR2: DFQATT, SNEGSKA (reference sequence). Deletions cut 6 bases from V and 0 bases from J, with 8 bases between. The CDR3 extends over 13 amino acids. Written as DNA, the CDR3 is TGCAGTGCAACAGATGCAACTAATGAAAAACTGTTTTTT. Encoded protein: CSATDATNEKLFF.

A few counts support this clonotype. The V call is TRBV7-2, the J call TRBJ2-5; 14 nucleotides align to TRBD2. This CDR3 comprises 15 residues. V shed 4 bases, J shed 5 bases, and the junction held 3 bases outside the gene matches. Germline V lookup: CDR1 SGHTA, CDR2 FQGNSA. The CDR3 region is CASSWTSGGSETQYF. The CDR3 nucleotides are TGTGCCAGCAGCTGGACTAGCGGGGGGTCGGAGACCCAGTACTTC. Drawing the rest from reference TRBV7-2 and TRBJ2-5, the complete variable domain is GAGVSQSPSNKVTEKGKDVELRCDPISGHTALYWYRQSLGQGLEFLIYFQGNSAPDKSGLPSDRFSAERTGGSVSTLTIQRTQQEDSAVYLCASSWTSGGSETQYFGPGTRLLVL.

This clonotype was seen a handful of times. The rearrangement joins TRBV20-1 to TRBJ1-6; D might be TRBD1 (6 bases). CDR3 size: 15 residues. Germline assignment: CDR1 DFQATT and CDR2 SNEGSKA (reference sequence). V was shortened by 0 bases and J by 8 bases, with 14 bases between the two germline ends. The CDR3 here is CSARDPRGGDSPLHF. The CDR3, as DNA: TGCAGTGCTAGAGACCCGAGGGGGGGCGATTCACCCCTCCACTTT.

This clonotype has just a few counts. In DNA form, the CDR3 reads TGTGCCAGCAGCTTAACTCTTACTAGCGGGGTTAGAGATACGCAGTATTTT. Translation gives CASSLTLTSGVRDTQYF. The chain joins TRBV7-3 to TRBJ2-3, with TRBD2 matching 10 bases. The germline CDR1 and CDR2 sequences are SGHTA and FQGTGA. The CDR3 spans 17 residues. J was trimmed by 5 bases and V by 0 bases; bases with no gene match: 8.

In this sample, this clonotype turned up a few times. This chain's CDR3 is CASSLRTSGSHNEQFF. The DNA of the CDR3 is TGTGCCAGCAGCTTACGGACTAGCGGATCGCACAATGAGCAGTTCTTC. The chain carries TRBV7-2 and TRBJ2-1, with 10 bases aligning to TRBD2. The J segment lost 5 bases and the V segment lost 2 bases, leaving 6 bases of the junction unmatched. The CDR3 is made up of 16 amino acids. Per the germline V gene, CDR1 is SGHTA and CDR2 is FQGNSA.

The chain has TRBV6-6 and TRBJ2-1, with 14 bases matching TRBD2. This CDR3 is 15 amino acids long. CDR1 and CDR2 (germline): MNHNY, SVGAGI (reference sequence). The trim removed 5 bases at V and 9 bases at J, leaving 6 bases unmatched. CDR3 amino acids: CASSQTSGGGGEQFF. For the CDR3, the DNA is TGTGCCAGCAGTCAGACTAGCGGGGGGGGTGGTGAGCAGTTCTTC.